A single sample is the source of the 23 T cell receptor beta chains below, sequenced in a study of regulatory T cells in long-lasting Graves disease. CDR3 regions were amplified by Arm-PCR using iRepertoire HTBI primers to build TCR beta libraries. One entry per CDR3 protein, called by TCRdb with MiXCR from the multiplex PCR reads. The table lists 560,000 or so distinct CDR3 sequences, more than 15% of them singletons. Time point noted: newly diagnosed GD, antithyroid drugs for less than 3 months. The TCR library was prepared using RNA isolated from PBMCs. Separately, the same data were catalogued under a study of T cells in Graves' hyperthyroidism and ophthalmopathy.

This material consisted of peripheral blood mononuclear cells (PBMCs), taken at new diagnosis, from a patient treated with antithyroid drugs. Receptors originate from a man younger than 30 with Graves disease.

This clonotype was detected only a few times. The rearrangement joins TRBV13 to TRBJ2-3, with 8 nucleotides matching TRBD2. The CDR3 is 14 residues long. The J segment lost 5 bases and the V segment lost 8 bases, leaving 9 bases of the junction unmatched. Germline V CDR1 and CDR2: PRHDT, FYEKMQ (reference sequence). The chain's CDR3 is CASHQREWGDTQYF. As DNA, the CDR3 is TGTGCCAGCCACCAGCGGGAGTGGGGAGATACGCAGTATTTT.

This clonotype was counted many times. The gene calls are TRBV7-9 and TRBJ2-2, with 8 positions matching TRBD1. The junction had 3 bases not matched to a gene; V was cut back by 3 bases and J by 0 bases. Germline-derived CDR1 and CDR2 are SEHNR and FQNEAQ (reference sequence). The length of the CDR3 is 16 residues. The CDR3 here is CASSFNRGTNTGELFF. For the CDR3, the DNA is TGTGCCAGCAGCTTCAACAGGGGGACGAACACCGGGGAGCTGTTTTTT.

This clonotype was observed a handful of times. The chain links TRBV19 to TRBJ2-1; 12 bases agree with TRBD2. V lost 11 bases to trimming and J lost 10 bases; unmatched junction nucleotides: 9. Germline V gene data show CDR1 as LNHDA and CDR2 as SQIVND (reference sequence). CDR3 length: 13 amino acids. The CDR3 DNA reads as TGTGCCTCGGAGGCTAGCGGGAGGGCCGAGCAGTTCTTC. Translated, it gives CASEASGRAEQFF.

This chain links TRBV6-5 with TRBJ2-7; no firm D call. The germline CDR1 and CDR2 sequences are MNHEY and SVGAGI. This CDR3 contains 15 residues. Trimming took off 2 bases at V and 4 bases at J, with 15 bases between the two ends. In DNA form, the CDR3 reads TGTGCCAGCAGTTACCCAGACCGAGACGGATACGAGCAGTACTTC. This gives the protein CASSYPDRDGYEQYF.

This clonotype came up many times. This chain connects TRBV29-1 to TRBJ2-3; 7 bases match TRBD1. The J segment lost 5 bases and the V segment lost 6 bases, leaving 11 bases of the junction unmatched. Germline-derived CDR1 and CDR2 are SQVTM and ANQGSEA. The length of the CDR3 is 14 residues. This chain's CDR3 is CSVETGRGRDTQYF. The DNA for the CDR3 is TGCAGCGTCGAGACAGGGAGAGGGAGAGATACGCAGTATTTT.

This clonotype was recorded a few times. The chain has TRBV6-1 and TRBJ1-6; the D is unclear. Trimming took 10 bases from V and 10 from J, leaving 20 bases between them. Per the germline V gene, CDR1 is MNHNS and CDR2 is SASEGT. This CDR3 has 14 residues. The CDR3 DNA follows: TGTGCCACCCTCTTTTCCGGCGGGGAATCACCCCTCCACTTT. This codes for CATLFSGGESPLHF.

The J gene is TRBJ2-1, the V gene TRBV20-1, with 10 bases fitting TRBD2. The CDR3 loop spans 13 amino acids. With V trimmed by 6 bases and J by 9 bases, 8 bases remained unmatched. Germline CDR1 reads DFQATT; CDR2 reads SNEGSKA (reference sequence). The CDR3 loop is CSAPSGRAGEQFF. In DNA form, the CDR3 reads TGCAGTGCCCCCAGCGGGAGGGCAGGTGAGCAGTTCTTC.

This clonotype was picked up many times. For the CDR3, the DNA is TGCGCCAGCAGCATAGGGGGGTCTTCGGCTGAAGCTTTCTTT. The encoded protein is CASSIGGSSAEAFF. V usage is TRBV5-1 and J usage is TRBJ1-1; maybe TRBD1 (6 bases). V lost 4 bases and J lost 6, with 16 bases in between. Germline V lookup: CDR1 SGHRS, CDR2 YFSETQ. CDR3 length: 14 residues.

The V call is TRBV20-1, the J call TRBJ2-7; 9 nucleotides agree with TRBD2. The CDR3 has 15 residues. V shed 2 bases and J 7 bases; nucleotides not matched to a gene: 12. CDR1 and CDR2 from the germline V gene are DFQATT and SNEGSKA (reference sequence). The CDR3 DNA reads as TGCAGTGCTAGAAACCGACTAGCGGTGGGAGGGGAGCAGTACTTC. Its protein product is CSARNRLAVGGEQYF.

In its sample, this clonotype was seen a few times. J is TRBJ2-2 and V is TRBV6-1, with 12 bases aligning to TRBD2. The CDR3 runs 16 residues. CDR1 and CDR2 from the germline V gene are MNHNS and SASEGT. J gave up 4 bases and V 6 bases, and 6 bases lay outside the gene matches. Written as DNA, the CDR3 is TGTGCCAGCAGGACACCGACTAGCGGGGGCACCGGGGAGCTGTTTTTT. Translated: CASRTPTSGGTGELFF.

The chain uses TRBV28 and TRBJ2-4; 7 bases match TRBD1. Germline CDR1 is MDHEN and CDR2 is SYDVKM. The trim removed 6 bases at V and 1 base at J, leaving 12 bases unmatched. The CDR3 has 17 amino acids. CDR3: CASRPLKGASAKNIQYF. CDR3 coding DNA: TGTGCCAGCAGGCCCCTTAAGGGGGCTAGTGCCAAAAACATTCAGTACTTC.

This clonotype was recorded many times. The chain uses TRBV15 and TRBJ2-3; TRBD1 agrees at 8 bases. Germline CDR1 is LNHNV and CDR2 is YYDKDF (reference sequence). The CDR3 runs 16 residues. V lost 1 base and J lost 3; bases outside the gene matches: 6. This CDR3 is CATSRARTGSTDTQYF. The CDR3 coding sequence is TGTGCCACCAGCAGAGCGAGGACAGGGAGTACAGATACGCAGTATTTT.

This clonotype was detected many times. V and J are TRBV11-1 and TRBJ2-1; D remains unclear. This CDR3 has 15 residues. Between the trimmed V and J ends, which lost 1 base and 0 bases, there was a span of 7 bases. Germline V gives CDR1 SGHAT, CDR2 FQDESV (reference sequence). The CDR3 sequence is CASSLELYSYNEQFF. In DNA, the CDR3 is TGTGCCAGCAGCTTAGAACTATACTCCTACAATGAGCAGTTCTTC.

The chain uses TRBV4-2 and TRBJ2-1; perhaps TRBD2 as D (5 bases). Trimming took off 2 bases at V and 3 bases at J, with 20 bases between the two ends. The CDR3 extends over 18 amino acids. Germline loops: CDR1 LGHNA, CDR2 YNFKEQ. The CDR3 sequence: CASSQSTPGLAIYNEQFF. The CDR3 nucleotides read TGTGCCAGCAGCCAATCCACCCCAGGTCTAGCCATCTACAATGAGCAGTTCTTC.

The rearrangement joins TRBV20-1 to TRBJ2-7; 10 positions agree with TRBD2. Germline V lookup: CDR1 DFQATT, CDR2 SNEGSKA (reference sequence). V was clipped by 1 base and J by 4 bases; unmatched bases: 7. CDR3 size: 15 residues. The CDR3 sequence is CSARGTSGVPYEQYF. CDR3 bases: TGCAGTGCTAGAGGGACTAGCGGAGTCCCTTACGAGCAGTACTTC.

Many counts were recorded for this clonotype. The rearrangement joins TRBV20-1 to TRBJ2-7; unclear D gene. From germline, CDR1 is DFQATT and CDR2 SNEGSKA (reference sequence). CDR3 length: 12 amino acids. V dropped 3 bases and J dropped 3 bases, with 9 bases sitting between them. For the CDR3, the DNA is TGCAGTGCTAGTATCGGTTTCTACGAGCAGTACTTC. Its protein is CSASIGFYEQYF.

This clonotype was found many times. V usage is TRBV5-1 and J usage is TRBJ1-1; D gene unclear. This CDR3 has 16 residues. V was pared by 1 base and J by 1 base, with 14 bases between. Germline lookup yields CDR1 SGHRS and CDR2 YFSETQ. CDR3 protein: CASSLRAPVGNTEAFF. The CDR3 DNA follows: TGCGCCAGCAGCTTGCGGGCACCTGTGGGGAACACTGAAGCTTTCTTT.

The chain uses TRBV19 and TRBJ1-1; no firm D call. V lost 10 bases and J lost 2, with 14 bases in between. Germline V lookup: CDR1 LNHDA, CDR2 SQIVND (reference sequence). The CDR3 totals 13 residues. The DNA of the CDR3 is TGTGCCACTGGACCGATATATAACACTGAAGCTTTCTTT. This gives the protein CATGPIYNTEAFF.

The rearrangement links TRBV12-3 or TRBV12-4 to TRBJ2-2, with 8 bases matching TRBD2. Unmatched junction bases numbered 11, after V lost 6 bases and J lost 5 bases. This CDR3 has 16 residues. In nucleotides, the CDR3 is TGTGCCAGCAGCCCAACCGGGACTAGACGGACCGGGGAGCTGTTTTTT. Amino acids: CASSPTGTRRTGELFF.

This clonotype has at least ten counts. This chain uses TRBV12-3 or TRBV12-4 with TRBJ1-2; D is perhaps TRBD1 (5 bases). The ends were cut back, 7 bases at V and 8 bases at J, with 17 bases in the middle. The length of the CDR3 is 13 residues. Here the CDR3 reads CASTVWGTGGYTF. CDR3 sequence (DNA): TGTGCCAGCACGGTCTGGGGGACGGGGGGCTACACCTTC.

In its sample, this clonotype was seen many times. The chain combines TRBV27 with TRBJ1-5; D is ambiguous. Trimming stripped 3 bases from V and 2 bases from J, with 11 bases between. The CDR3 consists of 15 residues. The V gene's germline CDR1 is MNHEY and CDR2 SMNVEV (reference sequence). This CDR3 is CASSLNGLGNQPQHF. The CDR3 DNA is TGTGCCAGCAGTTTGAATGGTTTAGGCAATCAGCCCCAGCATTTT.

The chain combines TRBV20-1 with TRBJ2-3, with D uncertain. CDR3 length: 13 amino acids. Germline V gene data show CDR1 as DFQATT and CDR2 as SNEGSKA (reference sequence). V dropped 4 bases and J dropped 2 bases, with 10 bases sitting between them. The DNA for the CDR3 is TGCAGTGCTAAGTACCGTGCCACAGATACGCAGTATTTT. Translation gives CSAKYRATDTQYF.

This clonotype has a count of ten or more. The chain links TRBV30 to TRBJ2-7; possibly TRBD1 for D (5 bases). V was pared by 1 base and J by 3 bases, with 10 bases between. The germline CDR1 and CDR2 sequences are GTSNPN and SVGIG (reference sequence). CDR3 size: 13 residues. The CDR3 DNA sequence: TGTGCCTGGAGTGCTCAGGGTATCTACGAGCAGTACTTC. It encodes CAWSAQGIYEQYF.